The 13 T cell receptor beta chains in this list originate from one sample, sequenced in a study of cytomegalovirus exposure and HLA in healthy donors. Clones were read by immunoSEQ multiplex PCR, and TCRdb kept only the in-frame ones, dropping some. The data contain 150,000 to 250,000 clones, roughly 82% of them singletons. The sequenced sample was PBMCs. The receptors come from a woman aged 30 to 39 in good health and CMV-seropositive.

This clone has just one count. The chain joins TRBV9 to TRBJ2-1; D might be TRBD1 (5 bases). V lost 1 base, J lost 0 bases, and 11 bases lay in between. This CDR3 region has 16 residues. Germline V gene lookup returns CDR1 SGDLS and CDR2 YYNGEE. The CDR3 here is CASSVTGQGSYNEQFF. The CDR3 DNA is TGTGCCAGCAGCGTAACCGGACAAGGCTCCTACAATGAGCAGTTCTTC.

The chain is built from TRBV2 and TRBJ2-3; TRBD1 matches 10 bases. Looked up from germline, CDR1 is SNHLY and CDR2 is FYNNEI. CDR3 size: 16 residues. Trimming removed 5 bases from V and 4 bases from J; junction bases left unmatched: 9. CDR3 residues: CASSRTGGFIADTQYF. The CDR3, as DNA: TGTGCCAGCAGTCGGACAGGGGGTTTTATCGCAGATACGCAGTATTTT.

V usage is TRBV6-1 and J usage is TRBJ2-7; perhaps TRBD2 as D (5 bases). This CDR3 is 14 amino acids long. Germline loops: CDR1 MNHNS, CDR2 SASEGT. Trimming pared 2 bases from V and 0 bases from J, leaving 8 bases between. The CDR3 bases are TGTGCCAGCAGTGAATTGGGGAGCTCCTACGAGCAGTACTTC. Protein sequence: CASSELGSSYEQYF.

The V gene is TRBV7-9, the J gene TRBJ2-7, with 14 bases fitting TRBD2. The V gene's germline CDR1 is SEHNR and CDR2 FQNEAQ (reference sequence). The V and J ends lost 5 bases and 5 bases, in that order; junction bases with no gene match: 8. This CDR3 comprises 16 residues. This CDR3 is CASSRGLAGARDEQYF. For the CDR3, the DNA is TGTGCCAGCAGCCGGGGACTAGCGGGAGCTAGGGACGAGCAGTACTTC. Together with reference TRBV7-9 and TRBJ2-7, the CDR3 gives the full variable domain: DTGVSQNPRHKITKRGQNVTFRCDPISEHNRLYWYRQTLGQGPEFLTYFQNEAQLEKSRLLSDRFSAERPKGSFSTLEIQRTEQGDSAMYLCASSRGLAGARDEQYFGPGTRLTVT.

This clone was seen at least ten times. The chain employs TRBV6-1 and TRBJ2-4, with TRBD2 identical over 12 bases. V was pared by 7 bases and J by 9 bases, with 10 bases of the junction left unmatched. Germline-derived CDR1 and CDR2 are MNHNS and SASEGT. The CDR3 is 15 amino acids. CDR3 sequence: CASNSLAGGGGIQYF. In DNA, the CDR3 is TGTGCCAGCAATAGCCTAGCGGGAGGGGGTGGCATTCAGTACTTC.

V usage is TRBV5-1 and J usage is TRBJ2-7, with a possible D match to TRBD2 (7 bases). The CDR3 spans 14 residues. In germline, CDR1 is SGHRS, CDR2 YFSETQ. With 2 bases removed from V and 5 bases from J, the gap between germline ends came to 14 bases. The CDR3 here is CASSFRGARDEQYF. As DNA, the CDR3 is TGCGCCAGCAGCTTCCGGGGGGCGCGGGACGAGCAGTACTTC.

This sequence joins TRBV20-1 and TRBJ2-5, with D unclear. The CDR3 extends over 10 amino acids. V lost 5 bases and J lost 5, with 6 bases in between. Per the germline V gene, CDR1 is DFQATT and CDR2 is SNEGSKA (reference sequence). DNA of the CDR3: TGCAGTGCTCTAAGTGAGACCCAGTACTTC. This encodes CSALSETQYF.

J is TRBJ2-1 and V is TRBV5-6, with TRBD1 as a possible D gene (6 bases). The germline CDR1 and CDR2 sequences are SGHDT and YYEEEE. Trimming removed 2 bases from V and 12 bases from J, with 15 bases in between. CDR3 length: 13 residues. CDR3 coding DNA: TGTGCCAGCAGCTTTACAGGGACGATCGGGCAGTTCTTC. Translating gives CASSFTGTIGQFF.

The chain uses TRBV29-1 and TRBJ2-3, with TRBD2 as a possible D gene (7 bases). Germline V gives CDR1 SQVTM, CDR2 ANQGSEA. V lost 3 bases, J lost 1 base, and 23 bases lay in between. This CDR3 is built from 18 residues. CDR3 DNA sequence: TGCAGCGTTGATTTCGCGGGGGCGCGAAGCGGGGGCACAGATACGCAGTATTTT. Encoded protein: CSVDFAGARSGGTDTQYF.

The rearrangement joins TRBV6-5 to TRBJ2-3; 10 bases line up with TRBD2. The CDR3 consists of 14 residues. From germline, CDR1 is MNHEY and CDR2 SVGAGI. Trimming at V came to 8 bases and at J to 6 bases, leaving 8 bases not matched to a gene. CDR3 nucleotide sequence: TGTGCCAGCCGGACTAGCGGAGACTGGGATACGCAGTATTTT. Translation gives CASRTSGDWDTQYF.

The gene calls are TRBV28 and TRBJ1-4; 7 positions match TRBD1. The CDR3 has 14 amino acids. After removal of 7 bases from V and 8 bases from J, the junction contained 10 bases not matched to a gene. Germline assignment: CDR1 MDHEN and CDR2 SYDVKM. The CDR3 bases are TGTGCCAGCAAAAGTAACAGGGGTGGCGAAAAACTGTTTTTT. As protein: CASKSNRGGEKLFF.

This clone was detected only once. V usage is TRBV5-1 and J usage is TRBJ1-2, with 10 positions matching TRBD1. The V and J ends lost 0 bases and 8 bases, in that order; junction bases with no gene match: 4. CDR1 is SGHRS and CDR2 is YFSETQ in the germline V gene. The CDR3 length is 14 residues. CDR3: CASSLGQGAGGYTF. The CDR3 DNA is TGCGCCAGCAGCTTGGGACAGGGGGCGGGAGGCTACACCTTC.

The chain employs TRBV28 and TRBJ1-2; D possibly corresponds to TRBD1 (5 bases). Germline V gives CDR1 MDHEN, CDR2 SYDVKM. With 4 bases removed from V and 7 bases from J, the gap between germline ends came to 22 bases. This CDR3 region has 16 residues. DNA of the CDR3: TGTGCCAGCAGTTCATCCGGGGGGTGGAATGGAGGTGGCTACACCTTC. It yields the protein CASSSSGGWNGGGYTF.